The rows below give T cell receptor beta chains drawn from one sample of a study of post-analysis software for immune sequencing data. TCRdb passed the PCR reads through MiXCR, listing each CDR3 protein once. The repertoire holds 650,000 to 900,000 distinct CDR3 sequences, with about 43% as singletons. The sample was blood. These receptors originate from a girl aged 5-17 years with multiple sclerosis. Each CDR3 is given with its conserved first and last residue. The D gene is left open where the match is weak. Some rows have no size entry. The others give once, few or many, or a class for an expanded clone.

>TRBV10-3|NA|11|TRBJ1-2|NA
CAIAANYGYTF
TGTGCCATAGCGGCTAACTATGGCTACACCTTC
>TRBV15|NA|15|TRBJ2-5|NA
CATSRALQGQETQYF
TGTGCCACCAGCAGAGCCCTCCAGGGGCAAGAGACCCAGTACTTC
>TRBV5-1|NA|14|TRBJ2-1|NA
CASAPGQTYNEQFF
TGCGCCAGCGCCCCGGGACAAACCTACAATGAGCAGTTCTTC
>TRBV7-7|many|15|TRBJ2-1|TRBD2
CASSPGLAGLNEQFF
TGTGCTAGCAGCCCCGGACTAGCGGGTTTGAATGAGCAGTTCTTC
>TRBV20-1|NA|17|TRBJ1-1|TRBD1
CSAPNDGQGRDGTEAFF
TGCAGTGCCCCGAACGATGGACAGGGAAGGGATGGAACTGAAGCTTTCTTT
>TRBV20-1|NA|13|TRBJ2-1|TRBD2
CSARLAGQAKQFF
TGCAGTGCTAGACTAGCGGGGCAGGCCAAGCAGTTCTTC
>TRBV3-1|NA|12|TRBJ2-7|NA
CASSSRVHEQYF
TGTGCCAGCAGCTCCAGGGTTCACGAGCAGTACTTC
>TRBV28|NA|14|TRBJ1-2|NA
CASSQVGQLYGYTF
TGTGCCAGCAGCCAGGTGGGACAACTCTATGGCTACACCTTC
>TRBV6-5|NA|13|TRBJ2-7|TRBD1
CASGTGASYEQYF
TGTGCCAGCGGGACAGGGGCCTCCTACGAGCAGTACTTC
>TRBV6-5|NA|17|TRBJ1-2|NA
CASSYTDSTEFYYVYTF
TGTGCCAGCAGTTACACGGACAGTACGGAGTTTTACTATGTCTACACCTTC
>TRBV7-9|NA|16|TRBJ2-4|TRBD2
CASRSSVASGSNIQYF
TGTGCCAGCAGATCTAGCGTGGCTAGCGGGAGTAACATTCAGTACTTC
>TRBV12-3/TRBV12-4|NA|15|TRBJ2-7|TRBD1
CASSTHGTGYYEQYF
TGTGCCAGCAGTACTCACGGGACAGGGTACTACGAGCAGTACTTC
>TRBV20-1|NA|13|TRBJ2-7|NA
CSARVGGSYEQYF
TGCAGTGCTAGAGTGGGGGGCTCCTACGAGCAGTACTTC
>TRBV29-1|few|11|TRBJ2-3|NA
CSVGFADTQYF
TGCAGCGTTGGTTTCGCGGATACGCAGTATTTT
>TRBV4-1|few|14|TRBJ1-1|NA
CASSPAVTDTEAFF
TGCGCCAGCAGCCCGGCCGTGACAGACACTGAAGCTTTCTTT
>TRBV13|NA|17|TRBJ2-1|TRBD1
CASSRGQGATIYNEQFF
TGTGCCAGCAGCCGCGGACAGGGGGCAACCATCTACAATGAGCAGTTCTTC
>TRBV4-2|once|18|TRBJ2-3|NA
CASSPEPSPGPLTDTQYF
TGTGCCAGCAGCCCTGAGCCATCGCCGGGTCCCCTCACAGATACGCAGTATTTT
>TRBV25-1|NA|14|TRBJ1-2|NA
CASSERGWVDGYTF
TGTGCCAGCAGTGAGAGAGGTTGGGTGGATGGCTACACCTTC
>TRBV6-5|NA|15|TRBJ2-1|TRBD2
CASRTGTSANNEQFF
TGTGCCAGCAGAACCGGGACTAGCGCGAACAATGAGCAGTTCTTC
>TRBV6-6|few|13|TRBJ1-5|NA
CASTNAGQWPQHF
TGTGCCAGCACCAACGCAGGACAATGGCCCCAGCATTTT
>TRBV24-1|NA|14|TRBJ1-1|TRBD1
CATSGTGLYGEAFF
TGTGCCACCAGCGGGACAGGACTTTATGGGGAAGCTTTCTTT
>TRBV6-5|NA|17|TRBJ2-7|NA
CASSYFPPGQGTLEQYF
TGTGCCAGCAGTTACTTTCCCCCGGGACAAGGTACCCTCGAGCAGTACTTC
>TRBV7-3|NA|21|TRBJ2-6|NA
CASSLSIVGTRLSSGANVLTF
TGTGCCAGCAGCTTAAGTATTGTGGGGACGCGACTTAGCTCTGGGGCCAACGTCCTGACTTTC
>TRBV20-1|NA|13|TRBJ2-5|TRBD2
CSARAGIQETQYF
TGCAGTGCCAGAGCGGGAATCCAAGAGACCCAGTACTTC
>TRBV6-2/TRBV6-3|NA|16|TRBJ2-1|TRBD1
CASSYQGQGARNEQFF
TGTGCCAGCAGTTACCAGGGACAGGGGGCGCGGAATGAGCAGTTCTTC
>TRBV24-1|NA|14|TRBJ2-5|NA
CATSDHGKQETQYF
TGTGCCACCAGTGATCACGGGAAGCAAGAGACCCAGTACTTC
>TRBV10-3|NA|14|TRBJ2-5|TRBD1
CAANTDRGQETQYF
TGTGCCGCCAACACCGACAGGGGACAAGAGACCCAGTACTTC
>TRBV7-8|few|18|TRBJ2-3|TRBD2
CASSLVERSSGSTNTQYF
TGTGCCAGCAGCTTAGTGGAACGATCCAGCGGGAGTACGAATACGCAGTATTTT
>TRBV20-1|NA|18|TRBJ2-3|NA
CSARALSLRAVGPDTQYF
TGCAGTGCTAGAGCCCTTTCCCTCCGGGCCGTCGGTCCAGATACGCAGTATTTT
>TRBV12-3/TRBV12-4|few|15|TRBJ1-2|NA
CASSLGQSPNYGYTF
TGTGCCAGCAGTTTAGGGCAGAGTCCCAACTATGGCTACACCTTC
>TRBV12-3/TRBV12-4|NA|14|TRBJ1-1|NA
CASSLATTKGEAFF
TGTGCCAGCAGTTTAGCCACCACAAAAGGTGAAGCTTTCTTT
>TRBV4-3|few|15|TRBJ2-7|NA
CASSQTRGGLNEQYF
TGCGCCAGCAGCCAAACCAGGGGGGGGCTCAACGAGCAGTACTTC
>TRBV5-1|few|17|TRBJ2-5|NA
CASSPRPGRTQQETQYF
TGCGCCAGCAGTCCCCGACCGGGACGGACACAACAAGAGACCCAGTACTTC
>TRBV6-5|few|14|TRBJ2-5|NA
CASSYSQGSETQYF
TGTGCCAGCAGTTACTCGCAGGGGAGTGAGACCCAGTACTTC
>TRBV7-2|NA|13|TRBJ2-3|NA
CASSSNNPDTQYF
TGTGCCAGCAGCTCCAACAATCCAGATACGCAGTATTTT
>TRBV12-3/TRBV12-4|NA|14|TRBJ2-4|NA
CASSSLDGAIIQYF
TGTGCCAGCAGTTCCTTGGACGGAGCCATCATTCAGTACTTC
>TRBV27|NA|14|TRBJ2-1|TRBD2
CASSERDVVNEQFF
TGTGCCAGCTCCGAGCGGGATGTTGTCAATGAGCAGTTCTTC
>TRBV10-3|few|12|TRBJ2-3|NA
CAIGRTVDTQYF
TGTGCCATCGGCCGGACTGTAGATACGCAGTATTTT
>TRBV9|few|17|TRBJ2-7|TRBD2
CASSVSSGTSGSYEQYF
TGTGCCAGCAGCGTTTCATCCGGGACTAGCGGGAGTTACGAGCAGTACTTC
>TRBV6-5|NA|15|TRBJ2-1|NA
CASSYSSGANNEQFF
TGTGCCAGCAGTTACTCGTCAGGGGCCAACAATGAGCAGTTCTTC
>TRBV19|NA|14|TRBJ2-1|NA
CASTSRQGGHEQFF
TGTGCCAGTACCTCAAGGCAGGGTGGGCATGAGCAGTTCTTC
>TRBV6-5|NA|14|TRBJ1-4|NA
CASSYSDRGEKRFF
TGTGCCAGCAGTTACTCGGACAGAGGTGAAAAACGGTTTTTT
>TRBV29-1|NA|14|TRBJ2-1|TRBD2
CSVGLAGGQGEQFF
TGCAGCGTAGGACTAGCGGGAGGGCAAGGTGAGCAGTTCTTC
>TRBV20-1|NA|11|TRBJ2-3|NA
CSARNVDTQYF
TGCAGTGCTAGAAACGTGGATACGCAGTATTTT